This T cell receptor (beta chain) was captured in a study of T cell changes during pregnancy in multiple sclerosis (dated by TCRdb to between 2018 and 2021). Study-level background: Changes in the T cell repertoire over the course of pregnancy were examined in this study in women with multiple sclerosis.

A remark on this clone: It has no known antigen specificity. No base quality information exists; no much larger clone differs at one position.

Library preparation was by the immunoSEQ multiplex PCR assay. TCRdb retrieved this table from immuneACCESS and kept in-frame rearrangements only. Not all clones are present; in checked studies, unresolved V genes account for under half, and no reason is known for the remainder. The sample has about 79,000 clones on record, around 90% of them singletons. Less than 0.6% of the sample belongs to the ten largest clones. From the cysteine through the phenylalanine, the CDR3 covers 16 amino acids. The sequence is cut down to CDR3 DNA, 48 bases in frame from base 1. Germline trimming amounts to 5 bases on V and 3 bases on J, with 7 as the count of junction bases outside the gene matches. The germline V gene (reference sequence) yields SEHNR for CDR1 and FQNEAQ for CDR2.

This TCR derives from a female donor with multiple sclerosis, enrolled in a pregnancy study. This receptor chain uses TRBV7-9 and TRBJ2-4; 10 of the junction bases match TRBD1. Specimen: CD4+ T cells from peripheral blood mononuclear cells, collected in the second trimester of pregnancy. The bases are TGTGCCAGCAGCCACCAGACAGGGGGCGACAAAAACATTCAGTACTTC. This codes for CASSHQTGGDKNIQYF.